This T cell receptor (beta chain) was captured in a study of CD8 T cells in Susac syndrome. From germline, CDR1 is SGHAT and CDR2 FQDESV (reference sequence). The CDR3 runs 14 residues. The V segment lost 1 base and the J segment 3 bases; nucleotides outside the gene matches: 3. Reverse transcription of roughly 0.5 to 1 ug RNA was performed with random hexamers. One entry per CDR3 protein results from TCRdb running MiXCR on the immunoSEQ multiplex PCR reads. Of some 200,000 distinct CDR3 sequences in the sample, approximately 95% were seen once. The chain links TRBV11-1 to TRBJ2-7; TRBD2 matches 7 bases. Sequencing was done on a sample of CD4+ T cells from PBMCs. The TCR comes from a human donor with multiple sclerosis. CDR3 coding DNA: TGTGCCAGCAGCTTAGGACTAGCAGACTACGAGCAGTACTTC. This gives the protein CASSLGLADYEQYF.